The next 27 T cell receptor beta chains were all read from a single sample in a study of OX40 agonist ivuxolimab in advanced cancers. Only in-frame clones appear in the TCRdb table, and some are missing; sequencing was by immunoSEQ multiplex PCR. The data show 42,000 or so clones, about 86% seen once. The starting material was CD4+ or CD8+ T cells sorted from blood, obtained in a trial of the OX40 agonist ivuxolimab. The source of these receptors is an adult with an advanced solid tumor such as melanoma, head and neck, liver or kidney cancer.

This chain connects TRBV27 to TRBJ2-5, with 12 bases fitting TRBD1. Looked up from germline, CDR1 is MNHEY and CDR2 is SMNVEV (reference sequence). The CDR3 contains 18 residues. V dropped 6 bases and J dropped 2; count of bases not matched to a gene: 13. The DNA for the CDR3 is TGTGCCAGCAGCCCCGGGGCAGGGACAGGGGGCCCACAAGAGACCCAGTACTTC. This translates into CASSPGAGTGGPQETQYF.

V usage is TRBV6-1 and J usage is TRBJ1-6; the D is unclear. The V gene's germline CDR1 is MNHNS and CDR2 SASEGT. The CDR3 is made up of 11 amino acids. V shed 7 bases and J shed 11 bases, with 9 bases lying between them. The DNA of the CDR3 is TGTGCCAGCAACGAATCACCACCCCTCCACTTT. It specifies CASNESPPLHF.

This chain uses TRBV2 with TRBJ2-7; perhaps TRBD2 as D (6 bases). Germline V gives CDR1 SNHLY, CDR2 FYNNEI. V was trimmed by 7 bases and J by 7 bases, leaving 17 bases between them. The CDR3 runs 13 residues. CDR3 nucleotides: TGTGCCAGCATGCCAGCGGGCCTAGGGGAGCAGTACTTC. Translating gives CASMPAGLGEQYF.

The V gene is TRBV28, the J gene TRBJ1-2; D possibly corresponds to TRBD1 (5 bases). Trimming took 6 bases from V and 0 from J, leaving 20 bases between them. The CDR3 is 17 amino acids. CDR1 and CDR2 from the germline V gene are MDHEN and SYDVKM. The CDR3 DNA reads as TGTGCCAGCAGCTTGGCCCGGGACCGACTAGCTAACTATGGCTACACCTTC. Translated: CASSLARDRLANYGYTF.

The rearrangement joins TRBV27 to TRBJ2-1, with 7 bases lining up with TRBD1. CDR1 is MNHEY and CDR2 is SMNVEV in the germline V gene (reference sequence). The CDR3 is 14 amino acids. With V trimmed by 5 bases and J by 4 bases, 5 bases remained unmatched. DNA of the CDR3: TGTGCCAGCAGTCGATCGGGACAGTACAATGAGCAGTTCTTC. Its translation is CASSRSGQYNEQFF.

This chain uses TRBV6-1 with TRBJ2-3, with D perhaps matching TRBD1 (6 bases). The germline gives CDR1 MNHNS, CDR2 SASEGT. The CDR3 spans 13 residues. The V end was cut by 10 bases, the J end by 2 bases, with 13 bases between. The CDR3 reads CAISGTNTDTQYF. CDR3 bases: TGTGCCATCTCCGGGACAAACACAGATACGCAGTATTTT.

This clone is medium-sized by share. The genes are TRBV7-8 and TRBJ1-2; D not resolved. The V gene lost 4 bases and the J gene lost 4 bases, with 10 bases spanning the gap. Germline V gene data show CDR1 as SGHVS and CDR2 as FQNEAQ. The CDR3 contains 13 residues. The CDR3 reads CASSSLEVYGYTF. Here the CDR3 DNA reads TGTGCCAGCAGCTCCCTTGAGGTCTATGGCTACACCTTC.

This clone appeared once. The chain is built from TRBV7-8 and TRBJ2-3; D ambiguous. V shed 0 bases and J shed 3 bases, with 1 base lying between them. Germline CDR1 reads SGHVS; CDR2 reads FQNEAQ. The CDR3 length is 12 residues. Written as DNA, the CDR3 is TGTGCCAGCAGCTTAGCGACAGATACGCAGTATTTT. Protein sequence: CASSLATDTQYF.

V is TRBV5-4 and J is TRBJ1-2; weak D call: TRBD1 (5 bases). Germline V gene sequence: CDR1 SGHNT, CDR2 YYREEE (reference sequence). CDR3 length: 14 residues. V dropped 1 base and J dropped 3 bases, with 10 bases sitting between them. For the CDR3, the DNA is TGTGCCAGCAGCTTGAACGGGGGGGACTATGGCTACACCTTC. It yields the protein CASSLNGGDYGYTF.

The chain employs TRBV7-9 and TRBJ1-2; 7 nucleotides match TRBD1. The CDR3 consists of 13 residues. The V segment lost 8 bases and the J segment 4 bases; nucleotides outside the gene matches: 7. The germline V gene has CDR1 SEHNR and CDR2 FQNEAQ (reference sequence). DNA of the CDR3: TGTGCCAGCGCGCAGGGGGAAAGCTATGGCTACACCTTC. This sequence encodes CASAQGESYGYTF.

V gene TRBV6-5 combines with J gene TRBJ1-5; D not resolved. Trimming pared 6 bases from V and 6 bases from J, leaving 9 bases between. Germline V CDR1 and CDR2: MNHEY, SVGAGI. This CDR3 contains 12 residues. The chain's CDR3 is CASRPGSQPQHF. CDR3 sequence (DNA): TGTGCCAGCAGACCGGGTAGTCAGCCCCAGCATTTT.

This clone was detected only once. This sequence joins TRBV30 and TRBJ1-2; tentatively, D is TRBD1 (5 bases). Per germline, CDR1 GTSNPN and CDR2 SVGIG (reference sequence). The V and J ends lost 2 bases and 3 bases respectively, with 16 bases between them. This CDR3 spans 15 amino acids. The CDR3 is CAWSTRRGTYYGYTF. CDR3 DNA sequence: TGTGCCTGGAGTACCCGTCGGGGGACTTACTATGGCTACACCTTC.

This chain links TRBV6-1 with TRBJ1-1; D ambiguous. Trimming removed 0 bases from V and 0 bases from J, with 8 bases in between. Germline V gene data show CDR1 as MNHNS and CDR2 as SASEGT. The CDR3 contains 15 residues. The CDR3: CASSEALVMNTEAFF. CDR3 DNA sequence: TGTGCCAGCAGTGAAGCGCTAGTTATGAACACTGAAGCTTTCTTT.

The chain links TRBV5-1 to TRBJ1-5, with 10 nucleotides matching TRBD1. Germline V lookup: CDR1 SGHRS, CDR2 YFSETQ. The CDR3 is 14 amino acids. The J segment lost 7 bases and the V segment lost 4 bases, leaving 5 bases of the junction unmatched. The CDR3 nucleotides read TGCGCCAGCAGCGCCGGGACAGGGGAACAGCCCCAGCATTTT. Amino acids: CASSAGTGEQPQHF. Supplemented by reference TRBV5-1 and TRBJ1-5, the full variable domain reads KAGVTQTPRYLIKTRGQQVTLSCSPISGHRSVSWYQQTPGQGLQFLFEYFSETQRNKGNFPGRFSGRQFSNSRSEMNVSTLELGDSALYLCASSAGTGEQPQHFGDGTRLSIL.

This chain joins TRBV4-3 and TRBJ1-6; D call uncertain. Per germline, CDR1 LGHNA and CDR2 YSLEER. With 0 bases removed from V and 7 bases from J, the gap between germline ends came to 10 bases. This CDR3 comprises 15 residues. Here the CDR3 reads CASSQEGSLNSPLHF. DNA for the CDR3: TGCGCCAGCAGCCAAGAAGGGAGTCTGAATTCACCCCTCCACTTT.

This clone was picked up one time. V gene TRBV19 combines with J gene TRBJ2-5; 9 nucleotides match TRBD2. The ends lost 3 bases at V and 3 bases at J; junction bases unmatched: 11. CDR3 size: 17 residues. Per the germline V gene, CDR1 is LNHDA and CDR2 is SQIVND (reference sequence). The CDR3 region is CASSIGAGGPGEETQYF. The CDR3 DNA follows: TGTGCCAGTAGTATCGGGGCGGGAGGGCCCGGGGAAGAGACCCAGTACTTC.

The chain is built from TRBV6-1 and TRBJ1-6; D possibly corresponds to TRBD1 (6 bases). Germline V gene lookup returns CDR1 MNHNS and CDR2 SASEGT. The V end was cut by 1 base, the J end by 0 bases, with 16 bases between. There are 19 residues in the CDR3. CDR3 DNA sequence: TGTGCCAGCAGTGAAGAGGGACACCAAGGGCTCTCCTATAATTCACCCCTCCACTTT. This translates into CASSEEGHQGLSYNSPLHF.

This clone has only a few counts. DNA of the CDR3: TGTGCCAGCAGCTTAGGGTTGAGCACAGATACGCAGTATTTT. It codes for CASSLGLSTDTQYF. The chain combines TRBV7-6 with TRBJ2-3, with D unclear. The CDR3 spans 14 residues. Germline CDR1 is SGHVS and CDR2 is FNYEAQ. Trimming removed 1 base at V and 0 bases at J, with 5 bases between.

This chain connects TRBV28 to TRBJ1-4; no definite D call. Per the germline V gene, CDR1 is MDHEN and CDR2 is SYDVKM. Trimming shortened V by 7 bases and J by 0 bases, and 12 bases separated the two germline ends. This CDR3 comprises 15 residues. The CDR3 sequence: CASKPTDATNEKLFF. Here the CDR3 DNA reads TGTGCCAGCAAACCCACCGATGCAACTAATGAAAAACTGTTTTTT.

The chain couples TRBV27 to TRBJ2-5, with 7 positions matching TRBD1. This CDR3 has 15 residues. Germline CDR1 is MNHEY and CDR2 is SMNVEV (reference sequence). Trimming took 4 bases from V and 5 from J; bases not matched to a gene: 10. The CDR3 loop is CASSYRTGSGETQYF. As DNA, the CDR3 is TGTGCCAGCAGTTACAGGACAGGCTCCGGGGAGACCCAGTACTTC.

The genes are TRBV9 and TRBJ2-1; 10 bases match TRBD2. The CDR3 is made up of 16 amino acids. V dropped 3 bases and J dropped 5; count of bases not matched to a gene: 8. From germline, CDR1 is SGDLS and CDR2 YYNGEE. Here the CDR3 reads CASSASWTSGDNEQFF. The CDR3 DNA reads as TGTGCCAGCAGCGCATCCTGGACTAGCGGAGACAATGAGCAGTTCTTC.

Notes on this clone: Since a much larger clone is just one base distant, this may be a read error. The V gene is TRBV20-1, the J gene TRBJ2-7; a possible D gene is TRBD2 (7 bases). The CDR3 is made up of 11 amino acids. In germline, CDR1 is DFQATT, CDR2 SNEGSKA (reference sequence). The CDR3 sequence is CRARGGREQYF. The CDR3 nucleotides are TGCCGTGCTAGGGGGGGGAGGGAGCAGTACTTC.

The rearrangement joins TRBV15 to TRBJ1-1; weak D call: TRBD1 (6 bases). The CDR3 extends over 14 amino acids. Germline V gene lookup returns CDR1 LNHNV and CDR2 YYDKDF (reference sequence). V was clipped by 3 bases and J by 7 bases, with 15 bases between them. This CDR3 reads CATSSPTGVFEAFF. The DNA for the CDR3 is TGTGCCACCAGCAGCCCGACAGGCGTGTTTGAAGCTTTCTTT.

This clone was counted once. The rearrangement uses TRBV28 and TRBJ2-1, with 8 bases fitting TRBD2. J was trimmed by 0 bases and V by 6 bases; bases with no gene match: 4. There are 15 residues in the CDR3. CDR1 and CDR2 from the germline V gene are MDHEN and SYDVKM. CDR3 nucleotides: TGTGCCAGCAGGCGGGAGGTCTACTCCTACAATGAGCAGTTCTTC. Its protein is CASRREVYSYNEQFF.

The V call is TRBV27, the J call TRBJ2-7; the match to TRBD2 covers 13 bases. The germline CDR1 and CDR2 sequences are MNHEY and SMNVEV (reference sequence). CDR3 length equals 14 residues. Trimming cost V 7 bases and J 10 bases; bases outside gene matches: 10. The CDR3 reads CASTPGTSGTNQYF. In DNA, the CDR3 is TGTGCCAGCACCCCCGGGACTAGCGGGACGAATCAGTACTTC.

A note on this clone: This same CDR3 is encoded by further DNA sequences in the sample. The gene calls are TRBV29-1 and TRBJ1-1, with D unclear. The CDR3 has 11 residues. The germline V and J ends were trimmed by 3 bases and 4 bases, with 6 bases remaining between them. CDR1 is SQVTM and CDR2 is ANQGSEA in the germline V gene. CDR3 loop: CSVDLGTEAFF. In DNA form, the CDR3 reads TGCAGCGTTGACTTGGGCACTGAAGCTTTCTTT.

V usage is TRBV11-2 and J usage is TRBJ2-7; the D gene is possibly TRBD2 (6 bases). Deletions cut 4 bases from V and 6 bases from J, with 13 bases between. The CDR3 loop spans 13 amino acids. Germline V gene lookup returns CDR1 SGHAT and CDR2 FQNNGV. CDR3 sequence reads: CASSWDSLSEQYF. The CDR3 region has the DNA TGTGCCAGCAGCTGGGACTCCCTGAGCGAGCAGTACTTC.